A selection of T cell receptor beta chains follows, all from one sample in a study of shared clonotypes between healthy human individuals. Data came from immunoSEQ multiplex PCR; TCRdb stores just in-frame clones and leaves some out. Of roughly 1,100,000 clones detected, under 80% appear once; the ten largest clones hold about 1.5%. The specimen sequenced was memory CD4+ T cells sorted from blood. The receptors stem from a man aged 18 to 35 in good health. The CDR3 runs from the conserved cysteine through the conserved F or W. The D gene is left open where the match is weak. Not every row has a clone size; where given, it reads once, few, many or a size class.

d_gene,j_gene,abundance,v_gene,CDR3aa,CDR3nt
TRBD2,TRBJ2-7,-,TRBV6-5,CASSLWGSGTYEQYF,TGTGCCAGCAGCCTCTGGGGTAGCGGGACCTACGAGCAGTACTTC
-,TRBJ1-5,-,TRBV6-1,CASGEGGNQPQHF,TGTGCCAGCGGCGAGGGGGGTAATCAGCCCCAGCATTTT
-,TRBJ2-3,-,TRBV7-2,CASSPGFLSDTQYF,TGTGCCAGCAGCCCCGGGTTTTTGTCAGATACGCAGTATTTT
-,TRBJ2-7,-,TRBV28,CASSHKGFRAYEQYF,TGTGCCAGCAGTCATAAGGGGTTCCGGGCCTACGAGCAGTACTTC
-,TRBJ1-2,-,TRBV28,CASNPPAGAGQYGYTF,TGTGCCAGCAACCCCCCCGCCGGGGCCGGCCAATATGGCTACACCTTC
-,TRBJ1-6,-,TRBV5-6,CASSPGPAVGNSPLHF,TGTGCCAGCAGCCCAGGTCCCGCGGTCGGGAATTCACCCCTCCACTTT
-,TRBJ1-1,-,TRBV30,CAWSVFKGGEAFF,TGTGCCTGGAGTGTATTCAAAGGAGGTGAAGCTTTCTTT
TRBD2,TRBJ2-3,-,TRBV10-2,CASEGGLAGADTQYF,TGCGCCAGCGAGGGAGGACTAGCGGGAGCAGATACGCAGTATTTT
-,TRBJ2-7,-,TRBV20-1,CTPRGEIEQYF,TGCACCCCAAGGGGCGAGATCGAGCAGTACTTC
TRBD1,TRBJ1-6,-,TRBV28,CASSLAGGKNSPLHF,TGTGCCAGCAGTTTAGCAGGGGGCAAAAATTCACCCCTCCACTTT
TRBD1,TRBJ1-2,many,TRBV6-1,CASSDPGGSNYGYTF,TGTGCCAGCAGTGACCCAGGGGGATCTAACTATGGCTACACCTTC
TRBD2,TRBJ2-5,-,TRBV5-1,CASSPAGGGETQYF,TGCGCCAGCAGCCCAGCGGGGGGCGGAGAGACCCAGTACTTC
-,TRBJ1-4,-,TRBV5-5,CASSSKPRTDEKLFF,TGTGCCAGCAGCTCAAAACCGCGGACAGATGAAAAACTGTTTTTT
-,TRBJ2-6,-,TRBV27,CASSVWGAGANVLTF,TGTGCCAGCAGTGTATGGGGAGCTGGGGCCAACGTCCTGACTTTC
-,TRBJ2-5,-,TRBV12-2,CASRLARTGRQTQYF,TGTGCAAGTCGCTTAGCCCGGACAGGGCGACAGACCCAGTACTTC
-,TRBJ2-7,few,TRBV5-4,CASSLGQTTYEQYF,TGTGCCAGCAGCTTGGGGCAGACAACCTACGAGCAGTACTTC
-,TRBJ2-4,-,TRBV5-4,CASSSDSPMTAKNIQYF,TGTGCCAGCAGCTCGGACAGTCCTATGACAGCCAAAAACATTCAGTACTTC
-,TRBJ1-2,-,TRBV20-1,CSAGQNYGYTF,TGCAGTGCTGGGCAGAACTATGGCTACACCTTC
-,TRBJ1-6,-,TRBV4-3,CASSQDLQGGNSPLHF,TGCGCCAGCAGCCAAGATCTTCAGGGAGGCAATTCACCCCTCCACTTT
-,TRBJ2-3,-,TRBV2,CASSAHGRYTDTQYF,TGTGCCAGCAGTGCGCACGGTAGATACACAGATACGCAGTATTTT
TRBD1,TRBJ2-3,-,TRBV5-6,CASSWDRGTDTQYF,TGTGCCAGCAGCTGGGACAGGGGCACAGATACGCAGTATTTT
TRBD1,TRBJ2-1,-,TRBV18,CASSSTGNNHEQFF,TGTGCCAGCTCTTCGACAGGGAATAACCATGAGCAGTTCTTC
TRBD2,TRBJ2-1,-,TRBV2,CASTQGLAGSYNEQFF,TGTGCCAGCACCCAAGGACTAGCGGGATCCTACAATGAGCAGTTCTTC
-,TRBJ1-2,-,TRBV19,CASTDWGSAGVYGYTF,TGTGCCAGTACAGATTGGGGGTCTGCAGGGGTCTATGGCTACACCTTC
TRBD1,TRBJ1-2,-,TRBV6-5,CASEQGARNGYTF,TGTGCCAGCGAACAGGGGGCGAGGAATGGCTACACCTTC
-,TRBJ1-2,-,TRBV20-1,CSARASPGYTF,TGCAGTGCTAGAGCCAGCCCTGGCTACACCTTC
TRBD2,TRBJ2-2,few,TRBV5-1,CASRLSSGSPGELFF,TGCGCCAGCAGATTGTCTAGCGGGAGCCCCGGGGAGCTGTTTTTT
-,TRBJ2-3,few,TRBV6-1,CASSVKGGSTDTQYF,TGTGCCAGCAGTGTGAAAGGGGGTAGCACAGATACGCAGTATTTT
TRBD1,TRBJ1-6,-,TRBV30,CAGSGQGGRGSSPLHF,TGTGCCGGATCGGGACAGGGTGGTAGGGGCTCTTCACCCCTCCACTTT
TRBD1,TRBJ1-1,-,TRBV28,CASTFDRVSFF,TGTGCCAGCACCTTTGACAGGGTGTCTTTCTTT
TRBD1,TRBJ1-6,-,TRBV28,CASSPTAGTGSSYNSPLHF,TGTGCCAGCAGTCCAACCGCCGGGACAGGGAGCTCCTATAATTCACCCCTCCACTTT
-,TRBJ1-6,-,TRBV30,CAWSRSDNDNSPLHF,TGTGCCTGGAGCCGGTCCGACAACGACAATTCACCCCTCCACTTT
TRBD1,TRBJ1-5,-,TRBV7-3,CASSPGGSNQPQHF,TGTGCCAGCAGCCCAGGGGGGAGCAATCAGCCCCAGCATTTT
-,TRBJ1-6,-,TRBV18,CASSPVQGLESPLHF,TGTGCCAGCTCACCAGTACAAGGGTTGGAGTCACCCCTCCACTTT
-,TRBJ2-7,-,TRBV7-6,CASSPRGEDRIPYEQYF,TGTGCCAGCAGTCCTAGGGGTGAGGACAGAATACCCTACGAGCAGTACTTC
TRBD1,TRBJ2-7,-,TRBV18,CASSIPGQGLTYEQYF,TGTGCCAGCTCAATTCCCGGACAGGGGTTAACCTACGAGCAGTACTTC
TRBD1,TRBJ2-3,-,TRBV10-1,CATRPGQGSTDTQYF,TGCGCCACCAGACCGGGACAGGGGAGCACAGATACGCAGTATTTT
TRBD1,TRBJ2-7,-,TRBV7-2,CASSLGQVLGEQYF,TGTGCCAGCAGCCTCGGACAGGTTCTGGGGGAGCAGTACTTC
-,TRBJ2-2,once,TRBV19,CASSIGQANTGELFF,TGTGCCAGTAGTATCGGGCAGGCGAACACCGGGGAGCTGTTTTTT
TRBD2,TRBJ2-7,-,TRBV6-6,CASSYSGLDHEQYF,TGTGCCAGCAGTTACTCTGGACTAGACCACGAGCAGTACTTC
TRBD1,TRBJ2-1,once,TRBV5-1,CASSTLGQGESYNEQFF,TGCGCCAGCAGCACCTTAGGACAGGGCGAATCCTACAATGAGCAGTTCTTC
TRBD2,TRBJ2-1,few,TRBV19,CASSRLTSGGPYNEQFF,TGTGCCAGTAGTAGATTAACTAGCGGGGGGCCTTACAATGAGCAGTTCTTC
TRBD2,TRBJ2-5,many,TRBV7-9,CASSSWTSRETQYF,TGTGCCAGCAGCTCCTGGACTAGTAGAGAGACCCAGTACTTC